These T cell receptor beta chains were read from a single sample in a study of control samples from healthy donors and cancer patients. The assay was immunoSEQ multiplex PCR, and TCRdb's table has in-frame clones only and misses some. The data show some 71,000 clones, with around 87% seen just once and around 2.3% held by the top ten. The material sequenced was PBMCs. Source of these receptors: a woman aged 50 to 65 with head and neck cancer. CDR3s leave out the opening cysteine and the closing phenylalanine or tryptophan.

j_gene	v_gene	CDR3aa
TRBJ2-7	TRBV28	ATLTWGLGEQY
TRBJ2-2	TRBV21-1	ASSKGFSGTPPGELF
TRBJ2-1	TRBV9	ASSVGLGLAARNEQF
TRBJ2-1	TRBV11-2	ASRIAGTQNNEQF
TRBJ2-2	TRBV5-1	ASRRNGELF
TRBJ1-2	TRBV3-1/TRBV3-2	ASSQSGTGKAASGYT
TRBJ2-1	TRBV9	ASSVSMTTYNEQF
TRBJ2-3	TRBV28	ASGSGTGATDTQY
TRBJ1-1	TRBV29-1	SVDGQGAYTEAF
TRBJ2-1	TRBV4-1	ASSHLAGLNNNEQF
TRBJ1-2	TRBV3-1/TRBV3-2	ASSQPGSGGDYGYT
TRBJ1-3	TRBV15	ATSREGFGNTIY
TRBJ2-1	TRBV29-1	SVEEHRGSYNEQF
TRBJ2-5	TRBV5-5	ASSSIYGETQY
TRBJ2-3	TRBV4-2	ASSQTFSGGVGTDTQY
TRBJ2-1	TRBV5-1	ASSLVQGTNNEQF
TRBJ1-5	TRBV28	ASSPDSSRGPQH
TRBJ2-7	TRBV19	ASSISAAQTYEQY
TRBJ2-3	TRBV11-2	ASSWRRIDTDTQY
TRBJ2-7	TRBV18	ASSLRGGLSEQY
TRBJ1-4	TRBV7-2	ASRLDGLENEKLF
TRBJ2-7	TRBV27	ASSFPDRVVLN
TRBJ2-4	TRBV6-1	ASSDSTLAKNIQY
TRBJ1-5	TRBV2	ASSPGRGQPQH
TRBJ2-7	TRBV29-1	SVARDFQSYEQY
TRBJ2-1	TRBV5-4	ASTSGLADNEQF
TRBJ2-3	TRBV9	ASSAEGTGSTDTQY
TRBJ2-1	TRBV7-2	ASSVGGAGSYNEQF
TRBJ2-7	TRBV6-5	ASRLAGDYEQY
TRBJ1-1	TRBV28	ASSLLGITEAF
TRBJ1-1	TRBV28	ASTFGGLNTEAF
TRBJ2-7	TRBV25-1	ASSEGGSATYEQY
TRBJ1-4	TRBV18	ASSRTGTATNEKLF
TRBJ2-4	TRBV19	ASSIRAGGQRNIQY
TRBJ1-4	TRBV7-9	ASSLRVGNEKLF
TRBJ1-1	TRBV6-2/TRBV6-3	ASSDRASDTEAF